This T cell receptor (beta chain) was recorded in a study of blood T cells in healthy people across ages. Findings of the study overall: As age increased, TCR beta diversity per million T cells fell in a roughly linear fashion. It was the long-lived donors that had more naive CD4+ cells and higher diversity than aged donors.

Worth noting for this clonotype: Its antigen is unknown.

Individuals who donated were healthy Caucasians from Russia aged about 6 to 95. Staff drew roughly 10 milliliters of peripheral blood from each donor. Using a J-beta primer mix together with a sample-barcoded 5' primer, a second PCR was run for roughly 7 to 11 cycles. TCRdb re-analysed the 5' RACE reads in MiXCR, keeping a single row per CDR3 protein. The table has fewer than 900,000 distinct CDR3 sequences, around 45% seen once; the top ten hold approximately 32%. Sequenced input: blood. This clonotype originated in an older woman in good health.

The CDR3, as DNA: TGTGCCAGCAGCTATGGAGGACTAGCGGGCCTCACAGATACGCAGTATTTT. Translation gives CASSYGGLAGLTDTQYF. This sequence joins TRBV6-5 and TRBJ2-3; 11 bases are a match to TRBD2. CDR3 length equals 17 residues. Germline V lookup: CDR1 MNHEY, CDR2 SVGAGI. V dropped 6 bases and J dropped 2; count of bases not matched to a gene: 10.